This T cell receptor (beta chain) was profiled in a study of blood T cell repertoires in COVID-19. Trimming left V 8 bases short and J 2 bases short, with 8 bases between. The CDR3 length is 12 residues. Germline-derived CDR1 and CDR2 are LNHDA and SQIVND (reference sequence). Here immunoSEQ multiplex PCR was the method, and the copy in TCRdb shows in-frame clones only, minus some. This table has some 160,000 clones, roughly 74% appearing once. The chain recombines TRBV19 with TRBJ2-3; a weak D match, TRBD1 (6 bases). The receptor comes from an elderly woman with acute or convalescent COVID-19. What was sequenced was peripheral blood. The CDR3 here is CASEGDTDTQYF. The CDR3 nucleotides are TGTGCCAGTGAGGGGGACACAGATACGCAGTATTTT.